Below, 29 T cell receptor beta chains from the same sample are listed, as sequenced in a study of T cells after posttransplantation cyclophosphamide. The assay was immunoSEQ multiplex PCR, and TCRdb's table has in-frame clones only and misses some. The table records some 21,000 clones, roughly 98% of them present only once. The sample was naive CD8+ T cells sorted from PBMCs. Receptors originate from a man aged 35 to 55 in good health, CMV-negative, and a related stem cell transplant donor.

The rearrangement links TRBV11-2 to TRBJ2-7, with a tentative D call TRBD2 (5 bases). The V gene's germline CDR1 is SGHAT and CDR2 FQNNGV. Trimming removed 3 bases from V and 7 bases from J, with 16 bases in between. The CDR3 has 14 residues. Here the CDR3 reads CASSFRVEEDEQYF. CDR3 nucleotide sequence: TGTGCCAGCAGCTTCCGGGTGGAGGAGGATGAGCAGTACTTC.

This sequence joins TRBV27 and TRBJ1-2; 8 bases align to TRBD1. Trimming took 6 bases from V and 4 from J; bases not matched to a gene: 7. Germline V gene data show CDR1 as MNHEY and CDR2 as SMNVEV (reference sequence). The CDR3 is 14 amino acids. For the CDR3, the DNA is TGTGCCAGCAGAGTAGGGCAGGGGGCCTATGGCTACACCTTC. Translation gives CASRVGQGAYGYTF.

V and J are TRBV10-3 and TRBJ1-3; 8 bases map to TRBD1. Germline CDR1 ENHRY, CDR2 SYGVKD. CDR3 length: 16 residues. V shed 3 bases and J 0 bases; nucleotides not matched to a gene: 4. The CDR3 coding sequence is TGTGCCATCAGTGACGAGACAGGGGTCTCTGGAAACACCATATATTTT. Encoded protein: CAISDETGVSGNTIYF.

Of note for this clone: The conserved closing phenylalanine or tryptophan is absent in this CDR3, likely reflecting a read error. The limits of the CDR3 on the DNA are not certain, so only TCRdb's listed CDR3 is given. The V gene is TRBV29-1, the J gene TRBJ2-3; whether TRBD2, the table's D call, matches the DNA was not checked. The CDR3 is 11 amino acids long, termini counted. Germline assignment: CDR1 SQVTM and CDR2 ANQGSEA. Here the CDR3 reads CSVEDQGSGLV.

The chain uses TRBV6-6 and TRBJ2-7, with D possibly TRBD1 on 6 matching bases. Germline V gene sequence: CDR1 MNHNY, CDR2 SVGAGI (reference sequence). Trimming pared 6 bases from V and 7 bases from J, leaving 19 bases between. The CDR3 sequence is 14 residues long. The CDR3 loop reads CASSPDSFSGEQYF. CDR3 nucleotide sequence: TGTGCCAGCAGCCCGGACAGCTTTTCGGGAGAGCAGTACTTC.

The gene calls are TRBV28 and TRBJ1-2, with D unclear. In germline, CDR1 is MDHEN, CDR2 SYDVKM. This CDR3 comprises 13 residues. V lost 6 bases, J lost 5 bases, and 13 bases lay in between. Here the CDR3 reads CASSYEGFYGYTF. CDR3 coding DNA: TGTGCCAGCAGCTACGAGGGTTTTTATGGCTACACCTTC.

This chain uses TRBV7-9 with TRBJ1-1; 7 bases align to TRBD1. V lost 5 bases to trimming and J lost 0 bases; unmatched junction nucleotides: 3. From germline, CDR1 is SEHNR and CDR2 FQNEAQ (reference sequence). There are 14 residues in the CDR3. Written as DNA, the CDR3 is TGTGCCAGCAGCCGGGGACAGATGAACACTGAAGCTTTCTTT. It yields the protein CASSRGQMNTEAFF.

This chain joins TRBV9 and TRBJ2-1; 7 nucleotides align to TRBD2. The CDR3 contains 13 residues. From germline, CDR1 is SGDLS and CDR2 YYNGEE. V was clipped by 7 bases and J by 4 bases; unmatched bases: 5. The DNA of the CDR3 is TGTGCCAGCCCGGGACTACCTTACAATGAGCAGTTCTTC. Encoded protein: CASPGLPYNEQFF.

The chain carries TRBV28 and TRBJ1-5, with unresolved D. This CDR3 region has 15 residues. CDR1 MDHEN and CDR2 SYDVKM come from the germline V gene. The germline V and J ends were trimmed by 1 base and 6 bases, with 13 bases remaining between them. CDR3 bases: TGTGCCAGCAGTTTATACGGAGGGCCGGGTCAGCCCCAGCATTTT. Protein sequence: CASSLYGGPGQPQHF. Drawing the rest from reference TRBV28 and TRBJ1-5, the complete variable domain is DVKVTQSSRYLVKRTGEKVFLECVQDMDHENMFWYRQDPGLGLRLIYFSYDVKMKEKGDIPEGYSVSREKKERFSLILESASTNQTSMYLCASSLYGGPGQPQHFGDGTRLSIL.

V is TRBV28 and J is TRBJ2-7; D perhaps matches TRBD2 (6 bases). The V end was cut by 1 base, the J end by 7 bases, with 8 bases between. The CDR3 covers 12 residues. CDR1 MDHEN and CDR2 SYDVKM come from the germline V gene. CDR3 residues: CASSLFGGEQYF. CDR3 nucleotide sequence: TGTGCCAGCAGTTTATTCGGAGGGGAGCAGTACTTC.

This clone was observed once. The chain joins TRBV4-1 to TRBJ2-3, with D maybe TRBD2 (5 bases). Trimming cost V 4 bases and J 0 bases, with 11 bases left between them. Germline values: CDR1 MGHRA, CDR2 YSYEKL. The CDR3 runs 15 residues. The CDR3 nucleotides are TGCGCCAGCAGCCCTAGACGGGGTAGCACAGATACGCAGTATTTT. Translating it yields CASSPRRGSTDTQYF.

The chain has TRBV2 and TRBJ2-3, with D uncertain. Germline V CDR1 and CDR2: SNHLY, FYNNEI. The CDR3 covers 14 residues. Trimming shortened V by 11 bases and J by 0 bases, and 15 bases separated the two germline ends. The CDR3: CASPTRKSTDTQYF. The CDR3 nucleotides are TGTGCCTCCCCGACAAGAAAAAGCACAGATACGCAGTATTTT.

V usage is TRBV5-6 and J usage is TRBJ2-5; D perhaps matches TRBD1 (5 bases). Germline V lookup: CDR1 SGHDT, CDR2 YYEEEE. V shed 4 bases and J shed 1 base, with 14 bases lying between them. The CDR3 covers 15 residues. This chain's CDR3 is CASSQSGQFQETQYF. CDR3 sequence (DNA): TGTGCCAGCAGCCAATCCGGACAATTCCAAGAGACCCAGTACTTC.

This clone was counted a few times. The chain is built from TRBV19 and TRBJ2-1, with TRBD1 matching over 10 bases. The CDR3 is made up of 14 amino acids. V trimming: 7 bases; J trimming: 8 bases; junction bases outside the gene matches: 8. Germline V gene data show CDR1 as LNHDA and CDR2 as SQIVND (reference sequence). Here the CDR3 DNA reads TGTGCCAGTAATACGGGACAGGGGTTCGATGAGCAGTTCTTC. Amino acids: CASNTGQGFDEQFF.

V is TRBV9 and J is TRBJ2-2; the D is unclear. Germline loops: CDR1 SGDLS, CDR2 YYNGEE. V dropped 3 bases and J dropped 0 bases, with 15 bases sitting between them. The CDR3 covers 17 residues. The CDR3 spells CASSDPPRYSNTGELFF. The CDR3 DNA sequence: TGTGCCAGCAGCGACCCTCCCAGGTATTCGAACACCGGGGAGCTGTTTTTT.

The chain is built from TRBV27 and TRBJ2-5; D remains ambiguous. The J call is in doubt because the DNA end fits TRBJ2-7 better. This CDR3 contains 14 residues. Germline CDR1 and CDR2: MNHEY and SMNVEV (reference sequence). CDR3 bases: TGTGCCAGCAGTTTATCGTTAGAGTCCTACGAGCAGTACTTC. It is translated as CASSLSLESYEQYF.

This rearrangement joins TRBV6-6 to TRBJ2-7, with a weak D call TRBD1 (6 bases). Trimming left V 3 bases short and J 3 bases short, with 9 bases between. The CDR3 loop spans 13 amino acids. Germline V lookup: CDR1 MNHNY, CDR2 SVGAGI (reference sequence). The CDR3 sequence: CASSYEQGYEQYF. The DNA for the CDR3 is TGTGCCAGCAGTTATGAACAGGGCTACGAGCAGTACTTC.

The chain uses TRBV7-9 and TRBJ1-1; possible D gene TRBD1, 6 bases. The V gene's germline CDR1 is SEHNR and CDR2 FQNEAQ (reference sequence). There are 15 residues in the CDR3. The V gene lost 1 base and the J gene lost 2 bases, with 11 bases spanning the gap. CDR3 DNA sequence: TGTGCCAGCAGCTTAGGGGGGGGCCAAAACACTGAAGCTTTCTTT. Translation gives CASSLGGGQNTEAFF.

The rearrangement joins TRBV11-2 to TRBJ2-7, with 13 bases lining up with TRBD2. The CDR3 runs 15 residues. CDR1 and CDR2 from the germline V gene are SGHAT and FQNNGV. Trimming removed 2 bases from V and 4 bases from J; junction bases left unmatched: 2. The DNA of the CDR3 is TGTGCCAGCAGCTTAAGGACTAGCGGGAGTTACGAGCAGTACTTC. Translation gives CASSLRTSGSYEQYF.

This clone was picked up one time. The chain recombines TRBV27 with TRBJ1-4, with 11 bases matching TRBD1. V gave up 6 bases and J gave up 0 bases; unmatched junction bases: 3. Germline assignment: CDR1 MNHEY and CDR2 SMNVEV (reference sequence). CDR3 size: 16 residues. In DNA form, the CDR3 reads TGTGCCAGCAGGGACAGGGGGCGTGCAACTAATGAAAAACTGTTTTTT. This gives the protein CASRDRGRATNEKLFF.

This chain connects TRBV2 to TRBJ1-1; 7 positions match TRBD1. Germline lookup yields CDR1 SNHLY and CDR2 FYNNEI. This CDR3 comprises 13 residues. V lost 6 bases and J lost 4; bases outside the gene matches: 5. The CDR3 is CASSRRGSTEAFF. CDR3 sequence (DNA): TGTGCCAGCAGCCGCAGGGGGAGCACTGAAGCTTTCTTT. Complete variable domain (other parts from reference TRBV2 and TRBJ1-1): EPEVTQTPSHQVTQMGQEVILRCVPISNHLYFYWYRQILGQKVEFLVSFYNNEISEKSEIFDDQFSVERPDGSNFTLKIRSTKLEDSAMYFCASSRRGSTEAFFGQGTRLTVV.

The V call is TRBV7-9, the J call TRBJ2-1, with TRBD2 matching over 10 bases. Germline assignment: CDR1 SEHNR and CDR2 FQNEAQ (reference sequence). V lost 2 bases and J lost 2; bases outside the gene matches: 6. This CDR3 comprises 17 residues. The CDR3 loop is CASSLSRLAGPYNEQFF. Written as DNA, the CDR3 is TGTGCCAGCAGCTTAAGTCGACTAGCGGGTCCCTACAATGAGCAGTTCTTC.

The chain carries TRBV27 and TRBJ2-1; TRBD2 might be the D (5 bases). Between the trimmed V and J ends, which lost 2 bases and 2 bases, there was a span of 10 bases. In germline, CDR1 is MNHEY, CDR2 SMNVEV (reference sequence). The length of the CDR3 is 15 residues. CDR3 region: CASSLNEGPYNEQFF. In DNA form, the CDR3 reads TGTGCCAGCAGTTTAAACGAGGGTCCCTACAATGAGCAGTTCTTC.

V is TRBV4-2 and J is TRBJ2-5; TRBD2 agrees at 13 bases. The CDR3 sequence is 17 residues long. Germline V gene lookup returns CDR1 LGHNA and CDR2 YNFKEQ. V trimming: 4 bases; J trimming: 5 bases; junction bases outside the gene matches: 10. The CDR3 DNA follows: TGTGCCAGCAGCCCGGGAGGAGGACTAGCGGGAGAGGAGACCCAGTACTTC. It translates to CASSPGGGLAGEETQYF.

The chain uses TRBV27 and TRBJ2-7; TRBD1 aligns across 9 bases. Germline trimming cut 6 bases from V and 1 base from J; bases unmatched to any gene: 7. The CDR3 runs 15 residues. Germline CDR1 MNHEY, CDR2 SMNVEV (reference sequence). CDR3 amino acids: CASSSGTGRSYEQYF. DNA for the CDR3: TGTGCCAGCAGCTCCGGGACAGGGAGATCCTACGAGCAGTACTTC.

The chain combines TRBV7-8 with TRBJ2-1; weak D call: TRBD2 (5 bases). V dropped 0 bases and J dropped 2 bases, with 8 bases sitting between them. Germline assignment: CDR1 SGHVS and CDR2 FQNEAQ. This CDR3 is built from 15 residues. CDR3 DNA sequence: TGTGCCAGCAGCTTAGCCGGGGTGACCTACAATGAGCAGTTCTTC. Its protein product is CASSLAGVTYNEQFF.

The chain uses TRBV28 and TRBJ1-1; D remains unclear. Germline V gene lookup returns CDR1 MDHEN and CDR2 SYDVKM. V was clipped by 6 bases and J by 4 bases, with 9 bases between them. The CDR3 runs 12 residues. CDR3 in DNA: TGTGCCAGCAGAGAGAGAGTCACTGAAGCTTTCTTT. It translates to CASRERVTEAFF.

This chain connects TRBV29-1 to TRBJ2-5, with D perhaps matching TRBD1 (5 bases). The CDR3 length is 15 residues. Per the germline V gene, CDR1 is SQVTM and CDR2 is ANQGSEA. Trimming cost V 4 bases and J 1 base, with 16 bases left between them. CDR3 sequence (DNA): TGCAGCGTTGCCCCGTTCGACAGACTCCAAGAGACCCAGTACTTC. It is translated as CSVAPFDRLQETQYF.

In DNA form, the CDR3 reads TGTGCCAGCTCACCCCCGGGAGCAAACTATGGCTACACCTTC. Amino acids: CASSPPGANYGYTF. This chain uses TRBV18 with TRBJ1-2; D not certain. Germline assignment: CDR1 KGHSH and CDR2 LQKENI. V lost 3 bases, J lost 2 bases, and 10 bases lay in between. The CDR3 spans 14 residues.